One and the same sample provided the 8 T cell receptor beta chains below, sequenced in a study of T-cell reconstitution after alpha-beta-depleted transplantation in children. TCRbeta library construction was performed incorporating unique molecular identifiers. TCRdb recomputed calls from the PCR reads with MiXCR, one row per CDR3 protein. The table has 750,000 to 950,000 distinct CDR3 sequences, roughly 15% seen once. Sequencing used PBMCs, mostly from graft donor cells, obtained 360 days after TCRalphabeta/CD19-depleted stem cell transplant. The receptors derive from a male patient between 5 and 17 years old who had a stem cell transplant for acute lymphoblastic leukemia, so the T cells may come from the graft donor.

This clonotype was counted at least ten times. This chain joins TRBV12-3 or TRBV12-4 and TRBJ2-7, with D perhaps TRBD2 (7 bases). V was cut by 2 bases and J by 4 bases, with 18 bases left in between. This CDR3 contains 16 residues. For the CDR3, the DNA is TGTGCCAGCAGTTTACGAGGGAGCGGGACACATTACGAGCAGTACTTC. It encodes CASSLRGSGTHYEQYF.

This clonotype occurred many times. CDR3 bases: TGTGCCAGCAGGGGTTTCCCCGGGGAGCTGTTTTTT. Its translation is CASRGFPGELFF. The chain couples TRBV6-5 to TRBJ2-2, with D unclear. The CDR3 is 12 residues long. Germline-derived CDR1 and CDR2 are MNHEY and SVGAGI. The V end lost 6 bases, the J end lost 6 bases, and 8 bases lay between the germline ends.

This clonotype was detected a few times. This sequence joins TRBV27 and TRBJ2-3, with 9 bases identical to TRBD2. CDR3 size: 15 residues. Unmatched junction bases numbered 9, after V lost 7 bases and J lost 4 bases. Germline CDR1 MNHEY, CDR2 SMNVEV (reference sequence). The CDR3 region has the DNA TGTGCCAGCATGGTTGCGGGAGGGCTCCCAGATACGCAGTATTTT. Protein product: CASMVAGGLPDTQYF.

The chain has TRBV5-6 and TRBJ2-3, with 7 bases matching TRBD1. Trimming cost V 4 bases and J 0 bases; bases outside gene matches: 5. The germline CDR1 and CDR2 sequences are SGHDT and YYEEEE. The length of the CDR3 is 15 residues. The CDR3 sequence: CASSRWDSSTDTQYF. DNA of the CDR3: TGTGCCAGCAGCCGATGGGACAGCAGCACAGATACGCAGTATTTT.

This chain uses TRBV24-1 with TRBJ2-1, with 10 positions matching TRBD2. Germline CDR1 reads KGHDR; CDR2 reads SFDVKD. Trimming cost V 7 bases and J 4 bases; bases outside gene matches: 6. This CDR3 contains 15 residues. CDR3 DNA: TGTGCCACCAGCCAAGCGGGAGGGCAGTACAATGAGCAGTTCTTC. Amino acids: CATSQAGGQYNEQFF.

The chain carries TRBV12-3 or TRBV12-4 and TRBJ2-4; possibly TRBD1 for D (5 bases). This CDR3 is 18 amino acids long. V lost 3 bases to trimming and J lost 0 bases, with 18 bases between them. This CDR3 reads CASSFIGWGQLAKNIQYF. In nucleotides, the CDR3 is TGTGCCAGCAGTTTTATTGGTTGGGGCCAACTAGCCAAAAACATTCAGTACTTC.

The chain combines TRBV9 with TRBJ1-3, with a tentative D call TRBD1 (5 bases). V lost 0 bases and J 0 bases, leaving 10 bases between the germline ends. Germline CDR1 is SGDLS and CDR2 is YYNGEE. The CDR3 has 16 residues. The CDR3 loop reads CASSVDEGSSGNTIYF. The CDR3 coding sequence is TGTGCCAGCAGCGTAGACGAGGGGTCCTCTGGAAACACCATATATTTT.

The table lists this clonotype with many counts. The chain carries TRBV18 and TRBJ1-2, with TRBD1 as a possible D gene (6 bases). CDR1 and CDR2 from the germline V gene are KGHSH and LQKENI. CDR3 length equals 12 residues. V was pared by 4 bases and J by 4 bases, with 7 bases between. The CDR3 DNA sequence: TGTGCCAGCTCACAACAGGGCTATGGCTACACCTTC. Translation: CASSQQGYGYTF.